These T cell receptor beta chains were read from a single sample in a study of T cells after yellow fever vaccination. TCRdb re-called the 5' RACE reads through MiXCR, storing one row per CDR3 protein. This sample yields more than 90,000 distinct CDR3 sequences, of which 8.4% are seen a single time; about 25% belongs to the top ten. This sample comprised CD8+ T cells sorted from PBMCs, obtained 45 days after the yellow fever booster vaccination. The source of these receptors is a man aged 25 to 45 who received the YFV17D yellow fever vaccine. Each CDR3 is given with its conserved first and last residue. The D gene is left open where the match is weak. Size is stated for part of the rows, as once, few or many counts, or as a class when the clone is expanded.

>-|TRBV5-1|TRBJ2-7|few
TGCGCCAGCTCTAGCGAGTTCCGCTCCTACGAGCAGTACTTC
CASSSEFRSYEQYF
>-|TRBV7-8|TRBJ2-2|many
TGTGCCAGCAGCTTAACCCTAGATGTCACCGGGGAGCTGTTTTTT
CASSLTLDVTGELFF
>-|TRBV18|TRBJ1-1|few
TGTGCCAGCTCACCACCGCAGGGGTCGAACACTGAAGCTTTCTTT
CASSPPQGSNTEAFF
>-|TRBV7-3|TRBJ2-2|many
TGTGCCAGCAGCCAACGAGACGGGGAGCTGTTTTTT
CASSQRDGELFF
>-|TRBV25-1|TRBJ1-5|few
TGTGCCAGCAGACCCCCGGGGGGGCCCCAGCATTTT
CASRPPGGPQHF
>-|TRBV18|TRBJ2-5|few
TGTGCCAGCTCACCGTGGGGGATGGAGACCCAGTACTTC
CASSPWGMETQYF
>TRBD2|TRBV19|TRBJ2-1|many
TGTGCCAGTAGTATCGTCAGCGGGAGAGGTAATGAGCAGTTCTTC
CASSIVSGRGNEQFF
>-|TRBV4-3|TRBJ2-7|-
TGCGCCAGCATCCAAGGGATCTCCTACGAGCAGTACTTC
CASIQGISYEQYF
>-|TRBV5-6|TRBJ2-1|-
TGTGCCAGCAGCTCCCCGACGGGAAATGAGCAGTTCTTC
CASSSPTGNEQFF
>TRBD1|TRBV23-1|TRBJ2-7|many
TGCGCCAGCGGATCAGGGGGTTTGGACTACGAGCAGTACTTC
CASGSGGLDYEQYF
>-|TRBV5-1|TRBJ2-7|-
TGCGCCAGCAGCTCGGGGCAGCGCTACGAGCAGTACTTC
CASSSGQRYEQYF
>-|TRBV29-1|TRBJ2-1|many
TGCAGCGCCCCTACTAGTTTCAGCAATGAGCAGTTCTTC
CSAPTSFSNEQFF
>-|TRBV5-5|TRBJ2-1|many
TGTGCCAGCAGCTTCAGTATGGAGTCAGGGCATGGTAATGAGCAGTTCTTC
CASSFSMESGHGNEQFF
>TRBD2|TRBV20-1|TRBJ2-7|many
TGCAGTGCTAGTGGGCTAGCGGGGTTCTACGAGCAGTACTTC
CSASGLAGFYEQYF
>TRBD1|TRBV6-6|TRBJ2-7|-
TGTGCCAGCAGTTACCAGGGACAGGGGTCGAGCGAGCAGTACTTC
CASSYQGQGSSEQYF
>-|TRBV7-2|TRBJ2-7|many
TGTGCCAGCAGATTGAGCTCCTACGAGCAGTACTTC
CASRLSSYEQYF
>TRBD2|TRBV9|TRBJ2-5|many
TGTGCCAGCAGCGCCCTCAACGGGGGGGAAGAGACCCAGTACTTC
CASSALNGGEETQYF
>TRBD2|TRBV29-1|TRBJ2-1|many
TGCAGCGTTGCCCAGCGGGAGCGTAATGAGCAGTTCTTC
CSVAQRERNEQFF
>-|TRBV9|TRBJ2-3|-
TGTGCCAGCAGCGGACGGGGGAGTGAGGATACGCAGTATTTT
CASSGRGSEDTQYF
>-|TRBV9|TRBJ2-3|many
TGTGCCAGCAGCGTAGAAACAGCAGATACGCAGTATTTT
CASSVETADTQYF
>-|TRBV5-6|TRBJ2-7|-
TGTGCCAGCAGCACGGGACGGCCCTACGAGCAGTACTTC
CASSTGRPYEQYF
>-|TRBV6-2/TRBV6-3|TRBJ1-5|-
TGTGCCAGCAGTTACTCGAGGTGGAATCAGCCCCAGCATTTT
CASSYSRWNQPQHF
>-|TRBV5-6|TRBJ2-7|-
TGTGCCAGGAGCTCCGGGACATTCTACGAGCAGTACTTC
CARSSGTFYEQYF
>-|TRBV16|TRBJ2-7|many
TGTGCCAGCAGCCACCCGGGCCATAGTTACGAGCAGTACTTC
CASSHPGHSYEQYF
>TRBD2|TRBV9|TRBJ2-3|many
TGTGCCAGCAGCGCGTCAGGTCGGGGGGCAGATACGCAGTATTTT
CASSASGRGADTQYF
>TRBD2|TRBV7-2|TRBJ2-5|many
TGTGCCAGCAGCTTAGTTTGGACTAGCGGGAACCAAGAGACCCAGTACTTC
CASSLVWTSGNQETQYF
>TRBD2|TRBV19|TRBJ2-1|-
TGTGCCAGTAGTATCTGGCGGGAGGCCTACAATGAGCAGTTCTTC
CASSIWREAYNEQFF
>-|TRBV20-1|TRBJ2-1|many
TGCAGTGCTAGAGATCTGGACTCCTACAATGAGCAGTTCTTC
CSARDLDSYNEQFF
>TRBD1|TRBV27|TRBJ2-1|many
TGTGCCAGCCGACAGGGGAAAAACAATGAGCAGTTCTTC
CASRQGKNNEQFF
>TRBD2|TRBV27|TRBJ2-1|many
TGTGCCAGCAGTCCCGGCGCCGGGGGACTAGGCCCCAGCTCCTACAATGAGCAGTTCTTC
CASSPGAGGLGPSSYNEQFF
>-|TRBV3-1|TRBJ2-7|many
TGTGCCAGCAGCCACGGCAGGCTCTCCTACGAGCAGTACTTC
CASSHGRLSYEQYF
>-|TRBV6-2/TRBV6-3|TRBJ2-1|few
TGTGCCAGCAGCCCGGGGGACGGAACCTACAATGAGCAGTTCTTC
CASSPGDGTYNEQFF
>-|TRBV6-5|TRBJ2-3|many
TGTGCCAGCAGTTACGCCGGGGGCACAGATACGCAGTATTTT
CASSYAGGTDTQYF
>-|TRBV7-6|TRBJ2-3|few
TGTGCCAGCAGCTTAATTATCCGGGGGACTGCGGATACGCAGTATTTT
CASSLIIRGTADTQYF
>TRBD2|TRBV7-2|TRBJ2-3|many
TGTGCCAGCAGCCCCGGGACTACCTACTCGAAAGATACGCAGTATTTT
CASSPGTTYSKDTQYF
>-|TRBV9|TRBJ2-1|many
TGTGCCAGCAGCGTAGCGGAGGGCCCCTACAATGAGCAGTTCTTC
CASSVAEGPYNEQFF
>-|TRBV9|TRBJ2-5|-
TGTGCCAGCAGCGTAACCGGCGGGGTTGGGGAGACCCAGTACTTC
CASSVTGGVGETQYF
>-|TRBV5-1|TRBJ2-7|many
TGCGCCAGCAGCTTGACCGATGTCCGCGAGCAGTACTTC
CASSLTDVREQYF
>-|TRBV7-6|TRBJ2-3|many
TGTGCCAGCAGCTTAGAGGGCGAGACCCCAGATACGCAGTATTTT
CASSLEGETPDTQYF